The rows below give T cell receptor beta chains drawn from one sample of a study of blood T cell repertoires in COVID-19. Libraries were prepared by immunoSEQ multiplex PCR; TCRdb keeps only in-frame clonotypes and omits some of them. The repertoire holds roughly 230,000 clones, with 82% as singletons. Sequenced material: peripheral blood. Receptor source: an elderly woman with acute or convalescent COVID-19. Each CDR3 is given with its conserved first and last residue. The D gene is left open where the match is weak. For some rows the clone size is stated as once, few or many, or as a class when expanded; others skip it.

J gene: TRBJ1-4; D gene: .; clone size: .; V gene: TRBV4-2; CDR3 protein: CASSQPPGSPRWEKLFF; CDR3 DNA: TGTGCCAGCAGCCAACCCCCAGGAAGCCCGAGATGGGAAAAACTGTTTTTT
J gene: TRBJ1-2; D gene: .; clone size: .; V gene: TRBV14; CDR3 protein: CASSQDRVVSGYTF; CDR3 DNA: TGTGCCAGCAGCCAAGACAGGGTCGTTTCTGGCTACACCTTC
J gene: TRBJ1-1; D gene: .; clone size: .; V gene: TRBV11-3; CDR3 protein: CASSVVSSPMNTEAFF; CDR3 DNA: TGTGCCAGCAGCGTCGTATCCTCACCTATGAACACTGAAGCTTTCTTT
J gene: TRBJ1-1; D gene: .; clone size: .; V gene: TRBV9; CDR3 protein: CASSRGQNTEAFF; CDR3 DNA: TGTGCCAGCAGCAGGGGACAAAACACTGAAGCTTTCTTT
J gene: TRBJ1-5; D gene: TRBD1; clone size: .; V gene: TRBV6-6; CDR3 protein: CASSSSGGQPQHF; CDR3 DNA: TGTGCCAGCAGTTCCTCAGGGGGCCAGCCCCAGCATTTT
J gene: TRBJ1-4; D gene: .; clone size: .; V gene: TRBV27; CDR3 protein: CASRATSMTGGNEKLFF; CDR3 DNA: TGTGCCAGCAGGGCAACGAGCATGACGGGAGGGAATGAAAAACTGTTTTTT
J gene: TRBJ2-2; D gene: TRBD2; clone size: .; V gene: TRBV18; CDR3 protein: CASSPPSVLAGVGELFF; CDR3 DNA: TGTGCCAGCTCACCACCGTCGGTACTAGCGGGGGTTGGAGAGCTGTTTTTT
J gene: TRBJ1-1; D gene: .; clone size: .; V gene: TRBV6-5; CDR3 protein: CASMGQGRAFF; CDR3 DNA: TGTGCCAGCATGGGGCAGGGCCGAGCTTTCTTT
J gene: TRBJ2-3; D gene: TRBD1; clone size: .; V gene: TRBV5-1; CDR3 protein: CASSLGRTGGTDTQYF; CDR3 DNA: TGCGCCAGCAGCTTGGGTCGGACAGGGGGCACAGATACGCAGTATTTT
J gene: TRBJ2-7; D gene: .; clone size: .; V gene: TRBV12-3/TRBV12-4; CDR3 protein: CASSFRGSYEQYF; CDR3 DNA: TGTGCCAGCAGTTTTAGAGGGTCCTACGAGCAGTACTTC
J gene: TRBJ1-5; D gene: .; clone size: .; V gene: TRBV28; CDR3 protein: CASSSPGNQPQHF; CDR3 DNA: TGTGCCAGCAGTTCTCCAGGCAATCAGCCCCAGCATTTT
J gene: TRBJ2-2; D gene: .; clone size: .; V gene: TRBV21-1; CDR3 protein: CASSPTPGQGDGGELFF; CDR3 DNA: TGTGCCAGCAGCCCAACGCCGGGACAGGGGGATGGCGGGGAGCTGTTTTTT
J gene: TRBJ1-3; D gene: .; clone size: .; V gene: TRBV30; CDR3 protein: CAWSERGSGNTIYF; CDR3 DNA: TGTGCCTGGAGTGAGCGGGGCTCTGGAAACACCATATATTTT
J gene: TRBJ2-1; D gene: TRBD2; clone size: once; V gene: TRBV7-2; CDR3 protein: CASSPLALTVYNEQFF; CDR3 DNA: TGTGCCAGCAGCCCACTAGCGCTTACGGTTTACAATGAGCAGTTCTTC
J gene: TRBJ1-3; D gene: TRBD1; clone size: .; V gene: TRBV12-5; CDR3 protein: CASANDRDEDGNTIYF; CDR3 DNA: TGTGCTAGTGCCAACGACAGGGATGAAGATGGAAACACCATATATTTT
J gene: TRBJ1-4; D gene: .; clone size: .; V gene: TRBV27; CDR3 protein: CASSLYSGGVEKLFF; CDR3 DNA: TGTGCCAGCAGTTTATACTCGGGTGGAGTTGAAAAACTGTTTTTT
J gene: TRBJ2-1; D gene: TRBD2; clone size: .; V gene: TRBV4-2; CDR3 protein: CASSQSVGGGTYNEQFF; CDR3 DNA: TGTGCCAGCAGCCAATCCGTCGGGGGGGGCACCTACAATGAGCAGTTCTTC
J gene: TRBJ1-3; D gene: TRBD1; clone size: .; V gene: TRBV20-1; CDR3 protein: CSASQAGGNTIYF; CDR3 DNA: TGCAGTGCTAGTCAGGCAGGGGGGAACACCATATATTTT
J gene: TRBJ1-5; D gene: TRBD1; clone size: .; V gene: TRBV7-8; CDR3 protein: CASSITGVRGQPQHF; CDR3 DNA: TGTGCCAGCAGCATTACAGGGGTGAGAGGACAGCCCCAGCATTTT
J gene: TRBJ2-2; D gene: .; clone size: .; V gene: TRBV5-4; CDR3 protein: CASRFFSAGELFF; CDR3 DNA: TGTGCCAGCAGGTTCTTCTCGGCCGGGGAGCTGTTTTTT
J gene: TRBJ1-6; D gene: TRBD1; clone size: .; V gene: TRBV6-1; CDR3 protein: CASSGRTGNNNSPLHF; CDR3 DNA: TGTGCCAGCAGTGGACGGACAGGGAATAATAATTCACCCCTCCACTTT
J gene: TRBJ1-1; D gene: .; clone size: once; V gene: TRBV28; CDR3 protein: CASSLIRENTEAFF; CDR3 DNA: TGTGCCAGCAGTTTAATCAGGGAGAACACTGAAGCTTTCTTT
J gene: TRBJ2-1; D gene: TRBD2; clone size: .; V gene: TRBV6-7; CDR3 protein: CASRLAGGSYNEQFF; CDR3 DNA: TGTGCCAGTCGACTAGCGGGGGGCTCCTACAATGAGCAGTTCTTC
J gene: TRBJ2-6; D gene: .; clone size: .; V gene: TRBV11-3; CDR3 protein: CASSSDSGASGANVLTF; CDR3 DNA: TGTGCCAGCAGCTCGGACTCAGGGGCGAGTGGGGCCAACGTCCTGACTTTC
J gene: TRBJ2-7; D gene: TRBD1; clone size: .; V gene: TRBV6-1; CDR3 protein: CASSVARDRDEQYF; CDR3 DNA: TGTGCCAGCAGTGTAGCCCGGGACAGGGACGAGCAGTACTTC
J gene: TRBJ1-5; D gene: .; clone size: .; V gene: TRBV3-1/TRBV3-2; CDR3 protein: CASSQDIGQPQHF; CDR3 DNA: TGTGCCAGCAGCCAAGACATCGGTCAGCCCCAGCATTTT
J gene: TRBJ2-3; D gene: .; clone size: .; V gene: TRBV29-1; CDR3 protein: CSWSGETGGSSDTQYF; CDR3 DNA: TGCAGCTGGTCGGGCGAAACCGGGGGTTCATCAGATACGCAGTATTTT
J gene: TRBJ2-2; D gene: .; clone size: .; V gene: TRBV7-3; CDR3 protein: CASSLGQGSGGELFF; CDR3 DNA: TGTGCCAGCAGCTTAGGGCAGGGCTCCGGCGGGGAGCTGTTTTTT
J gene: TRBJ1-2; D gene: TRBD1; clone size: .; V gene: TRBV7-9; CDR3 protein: CASSQPPTGGFAF; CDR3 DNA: TGTGCCAGCAGCCAACCCCCGACAGGGGGTTTTGCCTTC
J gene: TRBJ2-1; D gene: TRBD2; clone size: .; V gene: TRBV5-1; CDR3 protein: CASSRSGGASNEQFF; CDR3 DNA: TGCGCCAGCAGCCGTAGCGGGGGGGCCAGCAATGAGCAGTTCTTC
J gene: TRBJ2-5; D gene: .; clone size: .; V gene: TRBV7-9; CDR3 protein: CASSLEGVQAEAQYF; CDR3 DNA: TGTGCCAGCAGCTTAGAGGGGGTGCAGGCTGAGGCCCAGTACTTC
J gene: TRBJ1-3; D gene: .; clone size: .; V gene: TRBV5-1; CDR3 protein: CASSLTQPRAGNTIYF; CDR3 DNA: TGCGCCAGCAGCTTGACTCAACCCAGGGCTGGAAACACCATATATTTT
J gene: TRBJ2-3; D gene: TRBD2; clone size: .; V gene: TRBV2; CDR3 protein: CASSEILAGNTDTQYF; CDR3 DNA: TGTGCCAGCAGTGAAATCCTAGCGGGGAACACAGATACGCAGTATTTT
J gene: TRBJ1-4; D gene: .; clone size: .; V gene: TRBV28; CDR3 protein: CASSLTQGGGKLFF; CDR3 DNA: TGTGCCAGCAGTTTAACTCAGGGAGGCGGAAAACTGTTTTTT
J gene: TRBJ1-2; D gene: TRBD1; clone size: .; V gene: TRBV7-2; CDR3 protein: CASSLDRGANYGYTF; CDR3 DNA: TGTGCCAGCAGCCTGGACAGGGGCGCCAACTATGGCTACACCTTC
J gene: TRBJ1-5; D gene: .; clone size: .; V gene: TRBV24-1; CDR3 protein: CATRGPGDNQPQHF; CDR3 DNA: TGTGCCACCAGAGGACCAGGGGACAATCAGCCCCAGCATTTT
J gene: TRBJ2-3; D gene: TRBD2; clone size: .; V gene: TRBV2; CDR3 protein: CASNSFAGGGDTQYF; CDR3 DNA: TGTGCCAGCAATTCCTTCGCGGGGGGGGGAGATACGCAGTATTTT
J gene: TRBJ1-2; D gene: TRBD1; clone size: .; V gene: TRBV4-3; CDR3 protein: CASSQDLRGQVNYGYTF; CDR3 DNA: TGCGCCAGCAGCCAAGATCTAAGAGGACAGGTCAACTATGGCTACACCTTC
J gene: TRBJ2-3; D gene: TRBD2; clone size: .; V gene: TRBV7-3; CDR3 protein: CASSAGLASTDTQYF; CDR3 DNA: TGTGCCAGCAGCGCCGGACTAGCAAGCACAGATACGCAGTATTTT
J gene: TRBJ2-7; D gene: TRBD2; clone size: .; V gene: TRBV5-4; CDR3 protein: CASAPGTSGAYEQYF; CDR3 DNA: TGTGCCAGCGCCCCCGGGACTAGCGGGGCCTACGAGCAGTACTTC
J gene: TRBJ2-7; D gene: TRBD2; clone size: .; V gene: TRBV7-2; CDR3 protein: CASSLGASGGAYEQYF; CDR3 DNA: TGTGCCAGCAGCTTAGGGGCTAGCGGGGGGGCCTACGAGCAGTACTTC
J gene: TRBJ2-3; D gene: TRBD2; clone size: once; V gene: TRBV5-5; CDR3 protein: CASSFTGTSGGYSRDTQYF; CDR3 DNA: TGTGCCAGCAGCTTTACCGGGACTAGCGGGGGTTACTCAAGAGATACGCAGTATTTT
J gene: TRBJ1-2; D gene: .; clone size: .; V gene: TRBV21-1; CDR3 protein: CASSPSDRGNYGYTF; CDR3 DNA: TGTGCCAGCAGTCCTTCGGACAGGGGAAACTATGGCTACACCTTC
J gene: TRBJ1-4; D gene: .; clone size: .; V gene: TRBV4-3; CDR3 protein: CASSLQRQHVNEKLFF; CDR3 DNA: TGCGCCAGCAGCCTCCAGAGACAGCACGTCAATGAAAAACTGTTTTTT
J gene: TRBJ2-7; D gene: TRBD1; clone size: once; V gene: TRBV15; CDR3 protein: CATTRGIGGIDEQYF; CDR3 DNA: TGTGCCACCACCAGGGGGATAGGGGGCATCGACGAGCAGTACTTC
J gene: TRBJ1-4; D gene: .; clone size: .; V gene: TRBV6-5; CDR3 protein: CASSLIGAWGELFF; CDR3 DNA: TGTGCCAGCAGCCTTATCGGCGCGTGGGGAGAACTGTTTTTT
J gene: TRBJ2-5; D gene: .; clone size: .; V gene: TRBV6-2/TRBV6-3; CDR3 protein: CASSSLSTEAETQYF; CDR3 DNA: TGTGCCAGCAGTTCCCTCTCCACGGAGGCAGAGACCCAGTACTTC
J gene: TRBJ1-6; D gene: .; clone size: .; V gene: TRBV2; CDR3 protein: CASSGLGSSPLHF; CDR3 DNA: TGTGCCAGCAGTGGGCTGGGGAGTTCACCCCTCCACTTT